This T cell receptor beta chain appears in the sequencing data of a study of resident and recirculating memory T cells in vitiligo. TCRdb's table, derived via immunoSEQ multiplex PCR, lists solely in-frame clones and lacks some. The sample lists more than 65,000 clones; 91% were seen once. The trim removed 7 bases at V and 4 bases at J, leaving 7 bases unmatched. Germline V gives CDR1 MNHNS, CDR2 SASEGT. This CDR3 has 14 residues. The clonotype originates from a male donor with vitiligo. Specimen: blood. This chain uses TRBV6-1 with TRBJ1-2, with TRBD1 matching 9 bases. The CDR3 here is CASNGQGHGYGYTF. The CDR3 DNA reads as TGTGCCAGCAATGGACAGGGGCATGGCTATGGCTACACCTTC.